A single sample is the source of the 20 T cell receptor beta chains below, sequenced in a study of vaccination effects on CD4 cells after COVID-19. Under the ViraFEST assay, PBMC were stimulated with viral peptide pools so that antigen-specific CD4+ T cells expanded. Sequencing was performed afterwards. The culture ran for roughly ten days before CD4+ T cells were isolated. Assay: immunoSEQ multiplex PCR; the TCRdb copy retains only in-frame clones and omits some. Seen here are approximately 54,000 clones, around 86% observed once, and the top ten hold 2.4%. The antigens of these receptors remain unknown. The material was CD4+ T cells from PBMCs cultured with HCoV-229E spike peptides, obtained before COVID-19 vaccination. These receptors all stem from a human donor who received a COVID-19 vaccine.

The rearrangement links TRBV6-5 to TRBJ1-4; 7 bases map to TRBD1. Germline CDR1 and CDR2: MNHEY and SVGAGI. The CDR3 is 15 amino acids. Trimming cost V 6 bases and J 5 bases; bases outside gene matches: 9. The CDR3 protein is CASRRLRGANEKLFF. The CDR3 DNA reads as TGTGCCAGCAGACGCCTCAGGGGGGCGAATGAAAAACTGTTTTTT.

The V call is TRBV2, the J call TRBJ1-1; perhaps TRBD1 as D (6 bases). From germline, CDR1 is SNHLY and CDR2 FYNNEI. The CDR3 loop spans 13 amino acids. The V and J ends lost 7 bases and 0 bases respectively, with 9 bases between them. Here the CDR3 reads CASTGQLNTEAFF. The CDR3 nucleotides read TGTGCCAGCACCGGACAGTTGAACACTGAAGCTTTCTTT.

There are a few counts of this clone. This chain links TRBV5-1 with TRBJ1-1; weak D call: TRBD1 (6 bases). The ends were cut back, 4 bases at V and 6 bases at J, with 19 bases in the middle. The germline V gene encodes CDR1 SGHRS and CDR2 YFSETQ. The CDR3 is 15 amino acids. CDR3 in amino acids: CASSPSTREGAEAFF. The CDR3 DNA is TGCGCCAGCAGCCCAAGTACCAGGGAGGGGGCTGAAGCTTTCTTT.

By its share, this clone is medium-sized. The chain combines TRBV18 with TRBJ1-4, with 7 nucleotides matching TRBD1. The CDR3 has 14 residues. Germline lookup yields CDR1 KGHSH and CDR2 LQKENI. V was pared by 3 bases and J by 4 bases, with 2 bases of the junction left unmatched. This CDR3 reads CASSPGQNNEKLFF. CDR3 sequence (DNA): TGTGCCAGCTCACCGGGACAGAATAATGAAAAACTGTTTTTT. Drawing the rest from reference TRBV18 and TRBJ1-4, the complete variable domain is NAGVMQNPRHLVRRRGQEARLRCSPMKGHSHVYWYRQLPEEGLKFMVYLQKENIIDESGMPKERFSAEFPKEGPSILRIQQVVRGDSAAYFCASSPGQNNEKLFFGSGTQLSVL.

CDR3 region: CASSQERSGRNEKLFF. The DNA for the CDR3 is TGCGCCAGCAGCCAAGAGAGGTCAGGGCGGAATGAAAAACTGTTTTTT. This chain uses TRBV4-3 with TRBJ1-4; TRBD1 might be the D (5 bases). The V and J ends lost 0 bases and 5 bases respectively, with 13 bases between them. CDR1 and CDR2 from the germline V gene are LGHNA and YSLEER. The CDR3 spans 16 residues.

In its sample, this clone was seen a few times. The chain recombines TRBV5-1 with TRBJ1-2, with D possibly matching TRBD1 (6 bases). V lost 7 bases, J lost 4 bases, and 11 bases lay in between. CDR3 length equals 12 residues. CDR1 SGHRS and CDR2 YFSETQ come from the germline V gene. The CDR3 is CASAGAIYGYTF. The CDR3 region has the DNA TGCGCCAGCGCGGGGGCAATCTATGGCTACACCTTC.

This chain joins TRBV19 and TRBJ1-5, with D perhaps matching TRBD1 (6 bases). V lost 5 bases and J lost 5, with 13 bases in between. Germline V gives CDR1 LNHDA, CDR2 SQIVND (reference sequence). The CDR3 totals 14 residues. The DNA for the CDR3 is TGTGCCAGTAGTGGTAGGGACACTTATCAGCCCCAGCATTTT. It translates to CASSGRDTYQPQHF. The variable domain in full, completed from reference TRBV19 and TRBJ1-5, reads DGGITQSPKYLFRKEGQNVTLSCEQNLNHDAMYWYRQDPGQGLRLIYYSQIVNDFQKGDIAEGYSVSREKKESFPLTVTSAQKNPTAFYLCASSGRDTYQPQHFGDGTRLSIL.

The V call is TRBV30, the J call TRBJ1-4; unclear D gene. V shed 5 bases and J shed 8 bases, with 12 bases lying between them. This CDR3 comprises 12 residues. Germline V CDR1 and CDR2: GTSNPN, SVGIG (reference sequence). CDR3 protein: CAWSETSEKLFF. For the CDR3, the DNA is TGTGCCTGGTCGGAAACTAGCGAAAAACTGTTTTTT.

This clone is labeled as medium-sized. The rearrangement joins TRBV7-2 to TRBJ2-3, with unresolved D. In germline, CDR1 is SGHTA, CDR2 FQGNSA. The CDR3 is made up of 14 amino acids. Between the trimmed V and J ends, which lost 5 bases and 2 bases, there was a span of 11 bases. CDR3 amino acids: CASSPYLNTDTQYF. The DNA for the CDR3 is TGTGCCAGCAGCCCCTACTTAAACACAGATACGCAGTATTTT.

This clone was seen a single time. For the CDR3, the DNA is TGTGCCACCAGTGACCCTGTCCCAACGACAGGGGGGGAGACCCAGTACTTC. Residues: CATSDPVPTTGGETQYF. The chain carries TRBV24-1 and TRBJ2-5, with 9 nucleotides matching TRBD1. Germline CDR1 is KGHDR and CDR2 is SFDVKD. The ends lost 4 bases at V and 5 bases at J; junction bases unmatched: 13. The CDR3 sequence is 17 residues long.

This chain joins TRBV6-1 and TRBJ2-5; TRBD2 is a possible D gene (6 bases). Germline loops: CDR1 MNHNS, CDR2 SASEGT. The CDR3 loop spans 17 amino acids. Trimming cost V 1 base and J 4 bases, with 19 bases left between them. The CDR3 nucleotides are TGTGCCAGCAGTGAAGATGGGCTAGCGTCTTTGTCAGAGACCCAGTACTTC. It yields the protein CASSEDGLASLSETQYF.

The chain joins TRBV30 to TRBJ2-3; 7 nucleotides agree with TRBD1. Trimming took 2 bases from V and 5 from J; bases not matched to a gene: 10. The CDR3 totals 15 residues. Looked up from germline, CDR1 is GTSNPN and CDR2 is SVGIG (reference sequence). The CDR3 DNA sequence: TGTGCCTGGAGTCCAGGACAGGCCCGTGTAGATACGCAGTATTTT. Its protein product is CAWSPGQARVDTQYF.

The chain employs TRBV6-2 or TRBV6-3 and TRBJ1-2; possibly TRBD1 for D (5 bases). Trimming removed 2 bases at V and 3 bases at J, with 7 bases between. The CDR3 extends over 13 amino acids. In germline, CDR1 is MNHEY, CDR2 SVGEGT. The CDR3 region is CASSYGRDYGYTF. The CDR3 DNA sequence: TGTGCCAGCAGTTACGGCAGGGACTATGGCTACACCTTC.

This sequence joins TRBV5-1 and TRBJ2-3; the D gene is possibly TRBD2 (5 bases). The CDR3 extends over 13 amino acids. With 5 bases removed from V and 1 base from J, the gap between germline ends came to 8 bases. Germline values: CDR1 SGHRS, CDR2 YFSETQ. Written as DNA, the CDR3 is TGCGCCAGCAGGGGTAGCGGCACAGATACGCAGTATTTT. This codes for CASRGSGTDTQYF.

The chain combines TRBV5-1 with TRBJ2-3; no clear D. This CDR3 spans 13 amino acids. The germline V and J ends were trimmed by 0 bases and 6 bases, with 8 bases remaining between them. Germline V CDR1 and CDR2: SGHRS, YFSETQ. CDR3 coding DNA: TGCGCCAGCAGCTTGGGGGTTCAGGATACGCAGTATTTT. Translation gives CASSLGVQDTQYF.

This clone was detected once. The gene calls are TRBV9 and TRBJ2-5, with a tentative D call TRBD1 (5 bases). Germline loops: CDR1 SGDLS, CDR2 YYNGEE. The CDR3 spans 15 residues. V was cut by 0 bases and J by 1 base, with 10 bases left in between. The CDR3, as DNA: TGTGCCAGCAGCGTAGCCCCGACAGTCCAAGAGACCCAGTACTTC. Its protein is CASSVAPTVQETQYF.

The chain employs TRBV11-2 and TRBJ1-5; 9 nucleotides agree with TRBD1. Per the germline V gene, CDR1 is SGHAT and CDR2 is FQNNGV. The CDR3 totals 14 residues. J was trimmed by 7 bases and V by 1 base; bases with no gene match: 2. The CDR3 coding sequence is TGTGCCAGCAGCTTAGGACAGGGGGTGCAGCCCCAGCATTTT. Protein: CASSLGQGVQPQHF.

The DNA for the CDR3 is TGTGCCAGCAGTGAAGCCCCCCGAGTCGAGCAGTATTTT. Protein sequence: CASSEAPRVEQYF. The gene calls are TRBV2 and TRBJ2-3; D unresolved. Trimming removed 0 bases from V and 11 bases from J, with 12 bases in between. The CDR3 extends over 13 amino acids. CDR1 and CDR2 from the germline V gene are SNHLY and FYNNEI.

In its sample, this clone was seen a few times. The chain links TRBV6-5 to TRBJ2-5; 8 nucleotides line up with TRBD2. The trim removed 8 bases at V and 5 bases at J, leaving 7 bases unmatched. The germline V gene has CDR1 MNHEY and CDR2 SVGAGI. The length of the CDR3 is 13 residues. DNA for the CDR3: TGTGCCAGCCGGCACTTAGCGGGGGAGACCCAGTACTTC. It encodes CASRHLAGETQYF.

This chain connects TRBV24-1 to TRBJ1-1; unclear D gene. The length of the CDR3 is 12 residues. Per the germline V gene, CDR1 is KGHDR and CDR2 is SFDVKD. V was cut by 7 bases and J by 2 bases, with 7 bases left in between. CDR3 in amino acids: CATRGSNTEAFF. The CDR3 DNA is TGTGCCACCAGGGGATCTAACACTGAAGCTTTCTTT.